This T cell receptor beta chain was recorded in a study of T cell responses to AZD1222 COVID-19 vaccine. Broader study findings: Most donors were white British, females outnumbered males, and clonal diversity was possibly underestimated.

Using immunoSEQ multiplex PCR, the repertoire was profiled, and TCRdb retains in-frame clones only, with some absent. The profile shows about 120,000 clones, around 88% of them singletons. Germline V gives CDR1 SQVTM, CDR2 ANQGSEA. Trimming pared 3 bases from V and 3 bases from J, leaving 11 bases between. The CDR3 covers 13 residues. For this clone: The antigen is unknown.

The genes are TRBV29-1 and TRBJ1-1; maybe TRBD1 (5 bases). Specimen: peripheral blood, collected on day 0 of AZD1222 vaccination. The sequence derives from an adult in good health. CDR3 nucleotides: TGCAGCGTTGACGACCCAGGGCACACTGAAGCTTTCTTT. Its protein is CSVDDPGHTEAFF.